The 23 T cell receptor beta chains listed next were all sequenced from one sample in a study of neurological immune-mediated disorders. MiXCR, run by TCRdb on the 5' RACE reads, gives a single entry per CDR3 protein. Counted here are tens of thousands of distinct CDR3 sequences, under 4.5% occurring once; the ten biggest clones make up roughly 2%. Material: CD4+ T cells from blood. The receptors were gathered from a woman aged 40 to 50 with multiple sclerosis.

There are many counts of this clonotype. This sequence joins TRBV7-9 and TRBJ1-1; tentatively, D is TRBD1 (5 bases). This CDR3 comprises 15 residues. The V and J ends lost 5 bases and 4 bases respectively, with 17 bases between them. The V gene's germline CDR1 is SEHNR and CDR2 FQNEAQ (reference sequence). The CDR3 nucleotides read TGTGCCAGCAGCCCGACTGGGGCTAGGGCCACTGAAGCTTTCTTT. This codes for CASSPTGARATEAFF. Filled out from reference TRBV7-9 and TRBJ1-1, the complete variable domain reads DTGVSQNPRHKITKRGQNVTFRCDPISEHNRLYWYRQTLGQGPEFLTYFQNEAQLEKSRLLSDRFSAERPKGSFSTLEIQRTEQGDSAMYLCASSPTGARATEAFFGQGTRLTVV.

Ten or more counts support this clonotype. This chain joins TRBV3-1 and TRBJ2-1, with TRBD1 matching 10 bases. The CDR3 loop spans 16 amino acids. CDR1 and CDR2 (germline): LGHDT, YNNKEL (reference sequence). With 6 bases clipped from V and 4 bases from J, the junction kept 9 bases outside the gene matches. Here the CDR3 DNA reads TGTGCCAGCAGGCCCCTCGACAGGGGGCCTTACAATGAGCAGTTCTTC. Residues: CASRPLDRGPYNEQFF.

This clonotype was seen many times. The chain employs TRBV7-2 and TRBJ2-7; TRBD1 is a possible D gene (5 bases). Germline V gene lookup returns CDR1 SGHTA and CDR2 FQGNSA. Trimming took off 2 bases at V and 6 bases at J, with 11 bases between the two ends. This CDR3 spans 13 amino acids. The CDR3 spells CASSLRGTGEQYF. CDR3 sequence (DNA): TGTGCCAGCAGCTTAAGGGGTACGGGCGAGCAGTACTTC.

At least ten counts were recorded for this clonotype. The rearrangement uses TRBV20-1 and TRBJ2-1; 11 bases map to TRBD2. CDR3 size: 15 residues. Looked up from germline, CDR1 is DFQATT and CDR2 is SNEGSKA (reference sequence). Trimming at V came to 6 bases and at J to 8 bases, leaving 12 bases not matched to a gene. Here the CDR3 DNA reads TGCAGTGCCAAAGCTGTGACTAGCGGGGAGTATGAGCAGTTCTTC. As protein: CSAKAVTSGEYEQFF.

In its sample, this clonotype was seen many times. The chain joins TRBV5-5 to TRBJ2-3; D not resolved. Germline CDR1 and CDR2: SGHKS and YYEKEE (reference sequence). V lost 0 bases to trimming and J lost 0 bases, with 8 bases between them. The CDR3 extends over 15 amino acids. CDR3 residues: CASSLGPTSTDTQYF. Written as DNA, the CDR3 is TGTGCCAGCAGCTTGGGGCCTACTAGCACAGATACGCAGTATTTT.

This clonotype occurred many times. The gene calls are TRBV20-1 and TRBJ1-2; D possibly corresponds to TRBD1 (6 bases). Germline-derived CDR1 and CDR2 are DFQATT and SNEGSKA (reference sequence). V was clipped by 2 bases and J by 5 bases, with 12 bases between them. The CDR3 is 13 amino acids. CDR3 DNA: TGCAGTGCTAGATTCACAGGGACGTATGGCTACACCTTC. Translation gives CSARFTGTYGYTF.

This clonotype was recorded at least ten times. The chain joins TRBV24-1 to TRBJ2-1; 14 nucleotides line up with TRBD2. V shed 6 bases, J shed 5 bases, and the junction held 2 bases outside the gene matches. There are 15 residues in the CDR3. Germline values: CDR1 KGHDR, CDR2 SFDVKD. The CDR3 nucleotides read TGTGCCACCAGTCGACTAGCGGGGGGGAACAATGAGCAGTTCTTC. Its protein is CATSRLAGGNNEQFF.

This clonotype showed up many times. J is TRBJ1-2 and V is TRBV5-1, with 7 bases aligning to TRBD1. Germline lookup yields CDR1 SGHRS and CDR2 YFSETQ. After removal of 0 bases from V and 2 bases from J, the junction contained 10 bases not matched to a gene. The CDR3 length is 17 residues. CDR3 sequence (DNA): TGCGCCAGCAGCTTGGCCCCAGACAGGGCTAGGAACTATGGCTACACCTTC. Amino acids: CASSLAPDRARNYGYTF.

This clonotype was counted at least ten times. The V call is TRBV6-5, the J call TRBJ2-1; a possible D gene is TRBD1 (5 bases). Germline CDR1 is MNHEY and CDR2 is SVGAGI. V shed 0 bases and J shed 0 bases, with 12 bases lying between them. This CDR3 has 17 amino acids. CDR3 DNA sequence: TGTGCCAGCAGTTACTCGAAGGACACGGCCTCCTACAATGAGCAGTTCTTC. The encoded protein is CASSYSKDTASYNEQFF.

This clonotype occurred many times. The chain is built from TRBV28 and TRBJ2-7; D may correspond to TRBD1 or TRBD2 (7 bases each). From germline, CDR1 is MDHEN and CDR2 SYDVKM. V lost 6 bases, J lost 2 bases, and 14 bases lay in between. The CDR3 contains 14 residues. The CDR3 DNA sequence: TGTGCCAGCAGCCGCGGGGGACAGACCTACGAGCAGTACTTC. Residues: CASSRGGQTYEQYF.

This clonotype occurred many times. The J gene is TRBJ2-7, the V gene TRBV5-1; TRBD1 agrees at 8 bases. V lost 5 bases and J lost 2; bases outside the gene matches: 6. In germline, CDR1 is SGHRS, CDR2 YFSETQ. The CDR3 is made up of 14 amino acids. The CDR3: CASRPGTGTYEQYF. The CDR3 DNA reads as TGCGCCAGCAGACCTGGGACAGGTACCTACGAGCAGTACTTC.

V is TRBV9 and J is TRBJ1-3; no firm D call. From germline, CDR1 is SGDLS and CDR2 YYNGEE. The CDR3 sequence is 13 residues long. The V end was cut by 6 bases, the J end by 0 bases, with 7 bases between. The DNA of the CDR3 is TGTGCCAGCATCATTCTCTCTGGAAACACCATATATTTT. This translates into CASIILSGNTIYF. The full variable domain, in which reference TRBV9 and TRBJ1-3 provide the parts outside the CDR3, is DSGVTQTPKHLITATGQRVTLRCSPRSGDLSVYWYQQSLDQGLQFLIQYYNGEERAKGNILERFSAQQFPDLHSELNLSSLELGDSALYFCASIILSGNTIYFGEGSWLTVV.

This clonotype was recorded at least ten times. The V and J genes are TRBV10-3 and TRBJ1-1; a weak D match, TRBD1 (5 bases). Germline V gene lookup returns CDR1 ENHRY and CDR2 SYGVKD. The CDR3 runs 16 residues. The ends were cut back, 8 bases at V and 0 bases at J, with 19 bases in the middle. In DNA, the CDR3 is TGTGCCATCGGCCGCCGGGACGGGAGAATGAACACTGAAGCTTTCTTT. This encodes CAIGRRDGRMNTEAFF.

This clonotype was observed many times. The chain's CDR3 is CSGGQGGGYTF. In DNA, the CDR3 is TGCAGTGGGGGCCAGGGCGGTGGCTACACCTTC. This chain connects TRBV20-1 to TRBJ1-2; tentatively, D is TRBD1 (5 bases). This CDR3 spans 11 amino acids. Looked up from germline, CDR1 is DFQATT and CDR2 is SNEGSKA (reference sequence). Trimming left V 7 bases short and J 7 bases short, with 13 bases between.

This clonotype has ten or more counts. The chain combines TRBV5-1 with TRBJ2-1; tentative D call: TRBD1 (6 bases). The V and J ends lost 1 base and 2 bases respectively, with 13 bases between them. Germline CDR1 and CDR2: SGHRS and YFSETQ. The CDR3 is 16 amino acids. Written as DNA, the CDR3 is TGCGCCAGCAGCTTGACGGAGACAGGACCCTACAATGAGCAGTTCTTC. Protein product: CASSLTETGPYNEQFF.

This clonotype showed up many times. CDR3 sequence reads: CSAGRNQETQYF. CDR3 nucleotides: TGCAGTGCTGGCCGGAACCAAGAGACCCAGTACTTC. The genes are TRBV20-1 and TRBJ2-5; D gene unclear. The CDR3 loop spans 12 amino acids. Trimming cost V 5 bases and J 0 bases, with 7 bases left between them. Germline CDR1 DFQATT, CDR2 SNEGSKA (reference sequence).

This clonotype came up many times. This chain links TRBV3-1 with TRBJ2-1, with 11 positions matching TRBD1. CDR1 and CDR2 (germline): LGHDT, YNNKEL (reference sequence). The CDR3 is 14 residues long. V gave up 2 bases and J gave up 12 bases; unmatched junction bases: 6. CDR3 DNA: TGTGCCAGCAGCCAAAGCCTTGGGACAGGGGGGCAGTTCTTC. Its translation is CASSQSLGTGGQFF.

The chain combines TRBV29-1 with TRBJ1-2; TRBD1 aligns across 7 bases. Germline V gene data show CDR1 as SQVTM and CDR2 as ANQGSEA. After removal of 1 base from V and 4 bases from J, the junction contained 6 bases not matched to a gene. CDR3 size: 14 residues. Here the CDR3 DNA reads TGCAGCGTTGAAGGTTCGACAGGGACCTATGGCTACACCTTC. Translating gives CSVEGSTGTYGYTF.

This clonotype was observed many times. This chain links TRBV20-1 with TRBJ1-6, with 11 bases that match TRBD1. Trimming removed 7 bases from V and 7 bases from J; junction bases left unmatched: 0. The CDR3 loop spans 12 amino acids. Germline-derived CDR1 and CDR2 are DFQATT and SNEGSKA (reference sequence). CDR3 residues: CSGTGGNSPLHF. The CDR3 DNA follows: TGCAGTGGGACAGGGGGCAATTCACCCCTCCACTTT.

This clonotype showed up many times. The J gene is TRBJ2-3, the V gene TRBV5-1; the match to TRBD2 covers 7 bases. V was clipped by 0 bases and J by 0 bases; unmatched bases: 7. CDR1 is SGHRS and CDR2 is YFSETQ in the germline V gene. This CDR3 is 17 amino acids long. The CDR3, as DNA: TGCGCCAGCAGCTTGGTCGCGTTGGGGGGGAGCACAGATACGCAGTATTTT. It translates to CASSLVALGGSTDTQYF.

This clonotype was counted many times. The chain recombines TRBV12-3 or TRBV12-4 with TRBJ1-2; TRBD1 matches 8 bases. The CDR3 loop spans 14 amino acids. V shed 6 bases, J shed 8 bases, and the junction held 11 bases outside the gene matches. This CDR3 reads CASSPTGGRRGYTF. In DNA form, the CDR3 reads TGTGCCAGCAGCCCAACAGGGGGTCGGCGAGGCTACACCTTC.

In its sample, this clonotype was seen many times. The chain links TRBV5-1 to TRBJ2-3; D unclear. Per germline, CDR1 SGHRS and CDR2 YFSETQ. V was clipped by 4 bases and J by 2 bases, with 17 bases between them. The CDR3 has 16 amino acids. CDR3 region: CASSQRTAYFTDTQYF. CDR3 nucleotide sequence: TGCGCCAGCAGCCAAAGGACGGCTTACTTCACAGATACGCAGTATTTT.

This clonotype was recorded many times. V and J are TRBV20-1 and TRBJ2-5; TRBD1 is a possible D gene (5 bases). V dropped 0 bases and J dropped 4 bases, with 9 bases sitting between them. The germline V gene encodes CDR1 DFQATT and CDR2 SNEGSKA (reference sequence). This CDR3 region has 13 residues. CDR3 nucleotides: TGCAGTGCTAGAGAGACAGCACGAGAGACCCAGTACTTC. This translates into CSARETARETQYF.